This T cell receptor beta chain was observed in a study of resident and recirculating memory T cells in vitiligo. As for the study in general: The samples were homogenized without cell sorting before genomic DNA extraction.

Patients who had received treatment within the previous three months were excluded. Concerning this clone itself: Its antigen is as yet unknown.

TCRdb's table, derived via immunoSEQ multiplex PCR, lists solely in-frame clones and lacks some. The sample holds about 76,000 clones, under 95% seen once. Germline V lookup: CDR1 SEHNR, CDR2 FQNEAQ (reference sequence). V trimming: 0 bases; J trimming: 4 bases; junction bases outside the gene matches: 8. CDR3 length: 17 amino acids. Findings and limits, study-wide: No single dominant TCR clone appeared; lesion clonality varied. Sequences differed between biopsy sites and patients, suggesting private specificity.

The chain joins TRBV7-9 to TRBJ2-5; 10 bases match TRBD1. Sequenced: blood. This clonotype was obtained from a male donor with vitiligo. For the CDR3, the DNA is TGTGCCAGCAGCTTAGCCCCCGGGACAGGGGTTCGAGAGACCCAGTACTTC. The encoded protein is CASSLAPGTGVRETQYF.